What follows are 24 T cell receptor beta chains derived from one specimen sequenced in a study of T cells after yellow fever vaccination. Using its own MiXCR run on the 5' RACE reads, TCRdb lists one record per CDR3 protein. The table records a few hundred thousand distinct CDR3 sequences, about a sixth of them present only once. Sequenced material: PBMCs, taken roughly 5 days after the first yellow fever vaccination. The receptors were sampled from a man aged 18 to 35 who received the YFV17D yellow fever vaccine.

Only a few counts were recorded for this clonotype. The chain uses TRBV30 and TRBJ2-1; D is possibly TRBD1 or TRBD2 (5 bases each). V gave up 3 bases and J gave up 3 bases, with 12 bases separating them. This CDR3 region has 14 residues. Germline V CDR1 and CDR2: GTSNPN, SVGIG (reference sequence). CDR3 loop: CAWRGTSIYNEQFF. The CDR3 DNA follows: TGTGCCTGGAGGGGGACCAGCATCTACAATGAGCAGTTCTTC.

CDR3 region: CASSPYLGRGDSYNEQFF. CDR3 bases: TGCGCCAGCAGCCCCTACCTCGGCAGGGGCGACTCCTACAATGAGCAGTTCTTC. The gene calls are TRBV4-3 and TRBJ2-1; TRBD1 is a possible D gene (6 bases). The CDR3 covers 18 residues. V lost 4 bases, J lost 0 bases, and 19 bases lay in between. Germline assignment: CDR1 LGHNA and CDR2 YSLEER.

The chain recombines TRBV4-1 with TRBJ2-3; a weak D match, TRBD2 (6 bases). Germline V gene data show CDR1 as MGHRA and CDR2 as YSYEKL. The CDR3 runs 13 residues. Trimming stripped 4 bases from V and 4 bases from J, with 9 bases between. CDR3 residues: CASSPREADTQYF. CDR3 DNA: TGCGCCAGCAGCCCCAGGGAGGCAGATACGCAGTATTTT.

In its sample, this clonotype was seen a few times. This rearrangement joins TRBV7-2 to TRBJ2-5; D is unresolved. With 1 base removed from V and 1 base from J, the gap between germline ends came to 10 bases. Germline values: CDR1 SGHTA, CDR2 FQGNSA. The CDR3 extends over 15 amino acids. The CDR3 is CASSLGSLFQETQYF. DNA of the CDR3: TGTGCCAGCAGCTTAGGGTCCCTGTTCCAAGAGACCCAGTACTTC.

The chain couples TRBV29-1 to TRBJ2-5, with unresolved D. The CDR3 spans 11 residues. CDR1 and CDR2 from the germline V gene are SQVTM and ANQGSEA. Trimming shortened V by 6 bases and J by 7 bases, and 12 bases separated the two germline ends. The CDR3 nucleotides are TGCAGCGTAATAGGAATCGGGACCCAGTACTTC. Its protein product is CSVIGIGTQYF.

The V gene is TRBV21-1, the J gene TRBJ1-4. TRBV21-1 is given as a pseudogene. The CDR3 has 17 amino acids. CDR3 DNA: TGTGCCAGCAGCCGCCAGTCGGAGTTCTCAACTAATGAAAAACTGTTTTTT. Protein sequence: CASSRQSEFSTNEKLFF.

In DNA, the CDR3 is TGTGCCAGCAGCTCCGCGGGGGGGCGCGGCACTGAAGCTTTCTTT. It specifies CASSSAGGRGTEAFF. This sequence joins TRBV5-6 and TRBJ1-1; perhaps TRBD1 as D (6 bases). The CDR3 is 15 residues long. Germline CDR1 SGHDT, CDR2 YYEEEE. V was pared by 3 bases and J by 4 bases, with 16 bases between.

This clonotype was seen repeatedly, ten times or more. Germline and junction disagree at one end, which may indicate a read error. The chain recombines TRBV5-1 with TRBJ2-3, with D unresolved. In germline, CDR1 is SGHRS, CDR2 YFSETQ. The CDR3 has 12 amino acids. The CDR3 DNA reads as TGTGCCAGCAGCTTGGGTGCAGATACGCAGTATTTT. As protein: CASSLGADTQYF.

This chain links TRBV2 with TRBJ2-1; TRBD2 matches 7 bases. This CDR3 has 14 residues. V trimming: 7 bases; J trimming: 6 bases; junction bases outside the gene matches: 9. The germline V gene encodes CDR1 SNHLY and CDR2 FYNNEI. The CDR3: CASILLATVNEQFF. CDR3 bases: TGTGCCAGCATTTTACTAGCGACAGTCAATGAGCAGTTCTTC.

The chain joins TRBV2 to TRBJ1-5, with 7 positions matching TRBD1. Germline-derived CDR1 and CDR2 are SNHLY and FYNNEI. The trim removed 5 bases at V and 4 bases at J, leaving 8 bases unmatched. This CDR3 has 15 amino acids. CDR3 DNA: TGTGCCAGCAGTCGGGACAGTCTGGGGAATCAGCCCCAGCATTTT. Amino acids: CASSRDSLGNQPQHF.

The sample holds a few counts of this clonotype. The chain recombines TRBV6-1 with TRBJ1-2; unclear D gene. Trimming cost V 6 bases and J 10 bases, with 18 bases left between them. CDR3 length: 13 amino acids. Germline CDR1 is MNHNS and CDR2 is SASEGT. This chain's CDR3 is CASRDWEREVYTF. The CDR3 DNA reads TGTGCCAGCAGGGACTGGGAGCGGGAGGTCTACACCTTC.

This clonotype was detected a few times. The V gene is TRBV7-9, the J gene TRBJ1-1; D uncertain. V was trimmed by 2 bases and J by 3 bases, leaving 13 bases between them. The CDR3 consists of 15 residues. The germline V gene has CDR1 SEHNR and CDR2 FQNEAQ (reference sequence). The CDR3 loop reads CASSLIRPGDTEAFF. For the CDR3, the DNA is TGTGCCAGCAGCTTAATCAGGCCCGGGGACACTGAAGCTTTCTTT.

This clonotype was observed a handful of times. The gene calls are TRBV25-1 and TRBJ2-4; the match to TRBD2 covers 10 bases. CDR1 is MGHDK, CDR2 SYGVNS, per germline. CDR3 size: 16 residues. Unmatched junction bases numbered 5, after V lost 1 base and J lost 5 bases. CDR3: CASSEFTSGDENIQYF. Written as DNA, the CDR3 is TGTGCCAGCAGTGAATTTACTAGCGGGGACGAAAACATTCAGTACTTC.

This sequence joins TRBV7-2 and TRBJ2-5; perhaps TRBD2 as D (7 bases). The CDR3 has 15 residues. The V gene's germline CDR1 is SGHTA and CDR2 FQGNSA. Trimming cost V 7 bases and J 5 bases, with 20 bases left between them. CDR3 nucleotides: TGTGCCAGCAACACCCCGTCGGGGGGCTTGGAGACCCAGTACTTC. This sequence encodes CASNTPSGGLETQYF.

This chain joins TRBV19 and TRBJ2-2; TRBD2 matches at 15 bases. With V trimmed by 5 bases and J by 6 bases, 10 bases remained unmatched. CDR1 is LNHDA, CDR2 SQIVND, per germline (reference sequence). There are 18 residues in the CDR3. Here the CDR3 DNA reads TGTGCCAGTAGTCCCGGGACTAGCGGGGGGCCGGTGGCCGGGGAGCTGTTTTTT. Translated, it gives CASSPGTSGGPVAGELFF.

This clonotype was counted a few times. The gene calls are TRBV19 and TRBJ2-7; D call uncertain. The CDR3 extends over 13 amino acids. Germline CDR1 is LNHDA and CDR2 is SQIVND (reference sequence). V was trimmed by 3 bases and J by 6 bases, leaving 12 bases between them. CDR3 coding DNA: TGTGCCAGTAGTATCATGGGATTGGGCGAGCAGTACTTC. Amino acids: CASSIMGLGEQYF.

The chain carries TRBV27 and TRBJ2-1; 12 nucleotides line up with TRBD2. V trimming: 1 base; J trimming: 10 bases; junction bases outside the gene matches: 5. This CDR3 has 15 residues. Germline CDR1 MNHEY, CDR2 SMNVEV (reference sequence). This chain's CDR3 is CASSLWPSGGDEQFF. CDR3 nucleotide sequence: TGTGCCAGCAGTTTATGGCCTAGCGGGGGGGACGAGCAGTTCTTC.

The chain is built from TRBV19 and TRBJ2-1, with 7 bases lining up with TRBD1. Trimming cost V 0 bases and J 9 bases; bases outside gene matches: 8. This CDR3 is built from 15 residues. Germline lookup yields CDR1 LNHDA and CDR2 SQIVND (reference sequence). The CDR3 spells CASSIEGGDYGEQFF. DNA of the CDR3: TGTGCCAGTAGTATAGAAGGGGGCGACTACGGTGAGCAGTTCTTC.

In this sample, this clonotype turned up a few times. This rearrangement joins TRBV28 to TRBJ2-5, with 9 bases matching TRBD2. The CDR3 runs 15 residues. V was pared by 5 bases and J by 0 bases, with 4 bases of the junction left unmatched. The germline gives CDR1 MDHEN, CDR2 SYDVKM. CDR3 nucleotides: TGTGCCAGCAGTCAAGTAGCGGGGGACCAAGAGACCCAGTACTTC. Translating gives CASSQVAGDQETQYF.

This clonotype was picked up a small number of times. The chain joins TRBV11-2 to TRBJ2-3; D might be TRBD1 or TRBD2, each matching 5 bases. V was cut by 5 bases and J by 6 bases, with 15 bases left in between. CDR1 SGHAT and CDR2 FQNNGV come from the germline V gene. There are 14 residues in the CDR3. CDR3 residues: CASSPPARDDTQYF. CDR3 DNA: TGTGCCAGCAGCCCCCCCGCCCGGGACGATACGCAGTATTTT.

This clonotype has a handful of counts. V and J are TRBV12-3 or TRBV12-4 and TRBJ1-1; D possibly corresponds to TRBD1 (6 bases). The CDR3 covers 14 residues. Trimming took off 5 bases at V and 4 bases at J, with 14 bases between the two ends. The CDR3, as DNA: TGTGCCAGCAGTCGCCACAGGGTCTCCACTGAAGCTTTCTTT. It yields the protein CASSRHRVSTEAFF.

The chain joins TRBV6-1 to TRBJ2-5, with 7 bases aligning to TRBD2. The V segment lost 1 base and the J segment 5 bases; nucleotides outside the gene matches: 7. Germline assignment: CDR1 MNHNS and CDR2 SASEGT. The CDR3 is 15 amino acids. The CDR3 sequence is CASSEGSAGRETQYF. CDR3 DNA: TGTGCCAGCAGTGAAGGCTCAGCGGGACGGGAGACCCAGTACTTC.

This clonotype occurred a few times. CDR3 DNA: TGTGCCAGCCGGGACAGGGGTCGCGAGCAGTACTTC. Translated, it gives CASRDRGREQYF. The genes are TRBV6-2 or TRBV6-3 and TRBJ2-7; TRBD1 aligns across 10 bases. Germline CDR1 and CDR2: MNHEY and SVGEGT. The CDR3 totals 12 residues. V lost 8 bases and J lost 6; bases outside the gene matches: 4.

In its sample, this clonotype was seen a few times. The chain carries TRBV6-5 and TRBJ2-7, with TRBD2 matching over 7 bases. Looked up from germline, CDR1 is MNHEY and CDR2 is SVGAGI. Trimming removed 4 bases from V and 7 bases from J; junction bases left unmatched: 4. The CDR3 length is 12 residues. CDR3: CASSSGGGEQYF. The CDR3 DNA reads TGTGCCAGCAGTTCGGGGGGAGGTGAGCAGTACTTC.